These T cell receptor beta chains were read from a single sample in a study of a mutant IDH1 vaccine in newly diagnosed glioma. The table came from immunoSEQ multiplex PCR; TCRdb's copy has only in-frame clones and leaves some out. The sample yields 45,000 to 70,000 clones, roughly four fifths seen once. No antigen is known for these receptors. The material sequenced was PBMCs, taken from a glioma patient whose treatment included an IDH1 peptide vaccine. These receptors were taken from a man aged 25-45 years with glioma. Each CDR3 is given with its conserved first and last residue.

v_gene: TRBV19; CDR3aa: CASSEQGLVSYEQYF
v_gene: TRBV6-1; CDR3aa: CASSNRQGAQETQYF
v_gene: TRBV19; CDR3aa: CASSAIGLAGANEQFF
v_gene: TRBV11-2; CDR3aa: CASRGGYEQYF
v_gene: TRBV11-2; CDR3aa: CASSLVTGHEQYF
v_gene: TRBV4-1; CDR3aa: CASSQEQLDYYGYTF
v_gene: TRBV7-2; CDR3aa: CASSPQGRTGGDYGYTF
v_gene: TRBV2; CDR3aa: CASSEGGVFQDTQYF
v_gene: TRBV15; CDR3aa: CATSRDRGFFGQYF
v_gene: TRBV19; CDR3aa: CASSTSGSNQPQHF